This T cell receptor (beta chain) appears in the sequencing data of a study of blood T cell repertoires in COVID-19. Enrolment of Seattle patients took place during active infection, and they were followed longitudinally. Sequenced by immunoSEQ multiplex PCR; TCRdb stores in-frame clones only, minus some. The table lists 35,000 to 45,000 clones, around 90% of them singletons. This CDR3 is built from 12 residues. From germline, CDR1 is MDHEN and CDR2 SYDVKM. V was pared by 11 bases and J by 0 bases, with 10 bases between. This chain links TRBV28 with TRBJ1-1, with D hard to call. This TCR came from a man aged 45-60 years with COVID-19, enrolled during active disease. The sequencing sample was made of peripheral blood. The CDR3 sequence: CAAVGVNTEAFF. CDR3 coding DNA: TGTGCCGCAGTCGGGGTGAACACTGAAGCTTTCTTT.